These 10 T cell receptor beta chains came from one sample sequenced in a study of T cell responses to AZD1222 COVID-19 vaccine. Using immunoSEQ multiplex PCR, the repertoire was profiled, and TCRdb retains in-frame clones only, with some absent. The table includes some 50,000 clones, around 85% detected once. The specimen comprised peripheral blood, sampled on day 0 of AZD1222 vaccination. These receptors all stem from an adult in good health.

This chain links TRBV5-1 with TRBJ1-1; D possibly corresponds to TRBD1 (5 bases). V was pared by 0 bases and J by 3 bases, with 9 bases between. The CDR3 runs 14 residues. CDR1 and CDR2 (germline): SGHRS, YFSETQ. In DNA form, the CDR3 reads TGCGCCAGCAGCTTGGAGTTGGGGGACACTGAAGCTTTCTTT. Protein product: CASSLELGDTEAFF.

The genes are TRBV19 and TRBJ1-2; TRBD1 is a possible D gene (6 bases). V lost 4 bases to trimming and J lost 7 bases, with 16 bases between them. There are 14 residues in the CDR3. Germline CDR1 reads LNHDA; CDR2 reads SQIVND (reference sequence). CDR3 in amino acids: CASSNLSGAGGYTF. CDR3 bases: TGTGCCAGTAGTAATCTTTCGGGGGCCGGTGGCTACACCTTC.

V usage is TRBV5-5 and J usage is TRBJ1-5; a weak D match, TRBD1 (5 bases). Germline V gives CDR1 SGHKS, CDR2 YYEKEE (reference sequence). The CDR3 length is 17 residues. Trimming removed 1 base from V and 2 bases from J, with 16 bases in between. In DNA, the CDR3 is TGTGCCAGCAGCTTGCGAGGGGCAGGGTTTGGCAATCAGCCCCAGCATTTT. This sequence encodes CASSLRGAGFGNQPQHF.

This clone has only one observation. This chain links TRBV7-2 with TRBJ2-1; possible D gene TRBD2, 5 bases. V shed 0 bases and J shed 2 bases, with 5 bases lying between them. The germline V gene encodes CDR1 SGHTA and CDR2 FQGNSA. The CDR3 consists of 14 residues. CDR3 coding DNA: TGTGCCAGCAGCTTAGCGGGAGCCTACAATGAGCAGTTCTTC. This codes for CASSLAGAYNEQFF.

The chain couples TRBV4-1 to TRBJ1-1, with D perhaps TRBD1 (6 bases). Germline V gene sequence: CDR1 MGHRA, CDR2 YSYEKL. The V end was cut by 5 bases, the J end by 6 bases, with 16 bases between. The CDR3 loop spans 14 amino acids. The CDR3 nucleotides read TGCGCCAGCAGCTTGGCGGGGGCGCCGTCTGAAGCTTTCTTT. Residues: CASSLAGAPSEAFF.

The chain couples TRBV6-5 to TRBJ2-7; 10 nucleotides agree with TRBD1. Germline-derived CDR1 and CDR2 are MNHEY and SVGAGI. The CDR3 loop spans 15 amino acids. With V trimmed by 7 bases and J by 4 bases, 10 bases remained unmatched. CDR3 protein: CASTLTGGFGYEQYF. CDR3 bases: TGTGCCAGCACCCTGACAGGGGGCTTCGGGTACGAGCAGTACTTC.

The chain recombines TRBV6-2 or TRBV6-3 with TRBJ2-3, with D tentatively TRBD2 (5 bases). Germline CDR1 is MNHEY and CDR2 is SVGEGT. The CDR3 runs to 14 residues. The V gene lost 2 bases and the J gene lost 4 bases, with 10 bases spanning the gap. The CDR3 region has the DNA TGTGCCAGCAGTTACGGGCTAGCAGCAGATACGCAGTATTTT. It encodes CASSYGLAADTQYF.

The V and J genes are TRBV19 and TRBJ1-1; weak D call: TRBD1 (6 bases). CDR3 length: 12 residues. Trimming cost V 4 bases and J 11 bases, with 14 bases left between them. The V gene's germline CDR1 is LNHDA and CDR2 SQIVND (reference sequence). CDR3 sequence reads: CASSTTGMVAFF. The DNA for the CDR3 is TGTGCCAGTAGTACTACAGGGATGGTCGCTTTCTTT. Full variable domain (rest looked up from reference TRBV19 and TRBJ1-1): DGGITQSPKYLFRKEGQNVTLSCEQNLNHDAMYWYRQDPGQGLRLIYYSQIVNDFQKGDIAEGYSVSREKKESFPLTVTSAQKNPTAFYLCASSTTGMVAFFGQGTRLTVV.

This clone was detected once. This chain uses TRBV18 with TRBJ2-3; TRBD2 might be the D (5 bases). This CDR3 has 14 residues. Trimming removed 2 bases from V and 2 bases from J, with 8 bases in between. Germline V CDR1 and CDR2: KGHSH, LQKENI. Here the CDR3 DNA reads TGTGCCAGCTCACCAGGACTGGACACAGATACGCAGTATTTT. It is translated as CASSPGLDTDTQYF.

This chain connects TRBV11-1 to TRBJ2-1, with 11 bases that match TRBD2. Germline CDR1 SGHAT, CDR2 FQDESV (reference sequence). The CDR3 contains 15 residues. V lost 6 bases and J lost 7; bases outside the gene matches: 8. The CDR3 region is CASRTTSGSWNEQFF. CDR3 coding DNA: TGTGCCAGCAGAACAACTAGCGGGAGCTGGAATGAGCAGTTCTTC.